The 9 T cell receptor beta chains reported below all come from one sample, sequenced in a study of regulatory T cells in long-lasting Graves disease. Arm-PCR with iRepertoire HTBI primers amplified the CDR3 regions for these TCR beta libraries. TCRdb passed the multiplex PCR reads through MiXCR, listing each CDR3 protein once. This table has around 300,000 distinct CDR3 sequences, around 23% appearing once. Time point given: persistent/refractory GD, antithyroid drugs over 5 years with positive TRAb. PBMC-derived RNA was used for the TCR library. Material: peripheral blood mononuclear cells (PBMCs), obtained when the disease was refractory, from a patient treated with antithyroid drugs. The receptors here all came from a female donor with Graves disease.

In this sample, this clonotype turned up a few times. This chain joins TRBV6-5 and TRBJ2-7; TRBD1 is a possible D gene (6 bases). V was cut by 2 bases and J by 6 bases, with 17 bases left in between. Germline values: CDR1 MNHEY, CDR2 SVGAGI. The CDR3 has 15 amino acids. The CDR3 nucleotides are TGTGCCAGCAGTTACGTGGGCAGGGGATTTGCCGAGCAGTACTTC. Protein product: CASSYVGRGFAEQYF.

In its sample, this clonotype was seen many times. This chain connects TRBV29-1 to TRBJ2-7, with TRBD2 matching over 8 bases. Per germline, CDR1 SQVTM and CDR2 ANQGSEA. The trim removed 5 bases at V and 6 bases at J, leaving 6 bases unmatched. The length of the CDR3 is 12 residues. CDR3 coding DNA: TGCAGCGTTATCGGACTAGCCCGCGAGCAGTACTTC. This codes for CSVIGLAREQYF.

This clonotype appeared many times. The chain links TRBV12-3 or TRBV12-4 to TRBJ2-4; TRBD1 or TRBD2 may be the D gene (5 bases each). The CDR3 covers 15 residues. V lost 6 bases and J lost 6, with 18 bases in between. CDR3 DNA: TGTGCCAGCAGCGAGGTTTTGTTTGGGACAAACATTCAGTACTTC. Its translation: CASSEVLFGTNIQYF.

In its sample, this clonotype was seen many times. The CDR3: CASGEGARGYTF. Written as DNA, the CDR3 is TGTGCCAGCGGCGAGGGGGCGAGGGGCTACACCTTC. The chain recombines TRBV28 with TRBJ1-2; 7 nucleotides line up with TRBD1. The V gene's germline CDR1 is MDHEN and CDR2 SYDVKM. This CDR3 contains 12 residues. Trimming cost V 8 bases and J 8 bases; bases outside gene matches: 8.

The rearrangement joins TRBV28 to TRBJ2-7; D is ambiguous. Trimming left V 3 bases short and J 2 bases short, with 11 bases between. Germline CDR1 MDHEN, CDR2 SYDVKM. There are 14 residues in the CDR3. The CDR3 sequence is CASSFPDGTYEQYF. The CDR3 DNA reads as TGTGCCAGCAGTTTCCCGGACGGAACCTACGAGCAGTACTTC.

J is TRBJ1-6 and V is TRBV30; D remains unclear. CDR3 length: 12 residues. V was cut by 0 bases and J by 8 bases, with 5 bases left in between. The germline V gene has CDR1 GTSNPN and CDR2 SVGIG (reference sequence). The CDR3 DNA is TGTGCCTGGAGTGTACAGTATTCACCCCTCCACTTT. Its translation is CAWSVQYSPLHF. The entire variable domain, with the rest obtained from reference TRBV30 and TRBJ1-6, is as follows: SQTIHQWPATLVQPVGSPLSLECTVEGTSNPNLYWYRQAAGRGLQLLFYSVGIGQISSEVPQNLSASRPQDRQFILSSKKLLLSDSGFYLCAWSVQYSPLHFGNGTRLTVT.

This clonotype was seen a handful of times. The chain links TRBV7-8 to TRBJ1-1, with D hard to call. There are 16 residues in the CDR3. The ends were cut back, 1 base at V and 0 bases at J, with 12 bases in the middle. Germline assignment: CDR1 SGHVS and CDR2 FQNEAQ. The chain's CDR3 is CASSLDEVGMNTEAFF. As DNA, the CDR3 is TGTGCCAGCAGCTTAGATGAAGTGGGGATGAACACTGAAGCTTTCTTT.

The V gene is TRBV18, the J gene TRBJ2-7; D possibly uses TRBD1 or TRBD2 (7 bases each). V lost 2 bases and J 7 bases, leaving 15 bases between the germline ends. This CDR3 contains 14 residues. Germline assignment: CDR1 KGHSH and CDR2 LQKENI. The CDR3 protein is CASSPSGTAGEQYF. The CDR3 DNA sequence: TGTGCCAGCTCACCAAGCGGGACAGCGGGGGAGCAGTACTTC.

This clonotype showed up just a few times. The V and J genes are TRBV27 and TRBJ1-1, with D maybe TRBD1 (5 bases). V was cut by 5 bases and J by 3 bases, with 16 bases left in between. This CDR3 comprises 15 residues. In germline, CDR1 is MNHEY, CDR2 SMNVEV (reference sequence). CDR3 region: CASSVGRGVDTEAFF. Here the CDR3 DNA reads TGTGCCAGCAGTGTGGGAAGAGGGGTGGACACTGAAGCTTTCTTT.